This entry lists 24 T cell receptor beta chains sequenced from one sample in a study of OX40 agonist ivuxolimab in advanced cancers. The assay was immunoSEQ multiplex PCR, and TCRdb's table has in-frame clones only and misses some. Of 15,000 to 20,000 clones listed, about 82% are singletons. Material: CD4+ or CD8+ T cells sorted from blood, obtained in a trial of the OX40 agonist ivuxolimab. The source of these receptors is an adult with an advanced solid tumor such as melanoma, head and neck, liver or kidney cancer.

This chain joins TRBV2 and TRBJ1-5; the match to TRBD1 covers 7 bases. The junction had 14 bases not matched to a gene; V was cut back by 6 bases and J by 6 bases. The V gene's germline CDR1 is SNHLY and CDR2 FYNNEI. The CDR3 runs 16 residues. The CDR3 nucleotides read TGTGCCAGCAGCCCCTCTTTAGGGGGCCAGAGTCAGCCCCAGCATTTT. This sequence encodes CASSPSLGGQSQPQHF.

The chain uses TRBV12-5 and TRBJ2-3, with 11 nucleotides matching TRBD2. Germline V lookup: CDR1 LGHNT, CDR2 FRNRAP. The CDR3 has 16 amino acids. V lost 2 bases and J lost 2; bases outside the gene matches: 3. The CDR3: CASGLMTSGITDTQYF. The CDR3 nucleotides are TGTGCTAGTGGTTTGATGACTAGCGGGATCACAGATACGCAGTATTTT.

For the CDR3, the DNA is TGTGCCACCAGCAGAGTCGGTAGGAGGGACTATGGCTACACCTTC. This translates into CATSRVGRRDYGYTF. V usage is TRBV15 and J usage is TRBJ1-2; D is undetermined. CDR1 and CDR2 (germline): LNHNV, YYDKDF (reference sequence). Between the trimmed V and J ends, which lost 1 base and 3 bases, there was a span of 12 bases. CDR3 size: 15 residues.

The J gene is TRBJ1-4, the V gene TRBV19, with TRBD1 identical over 9 bases. Trimming took 5 bases from V and 5 from J; bases not matched to a gene: 6. Germline CDR1 and CDR2: LNHDA and SQIVND (reference sequence). The length of the CDR3 is 15 residues. The CDR3 reads CASSFGTGTNEKLFF. DNA of the CDR3: TGTGCCAGTAGTTTCGGGACAGGGACGAATGAAAAACTGTTTTTT.

V is TRBV5-1 and J is TRBJ1-6; maybe TRBD1 (6 bases). The CDR3 runs to 16 residues. The ends were cut back, 5 bases at V and 0 bases at J, with 12 bases in the middle. CDR1 and CDR2 from the germline V gene are SGHRS and YFSETQ. The CDR3 region is CASRPGQSSYNSPLHF. The DNA for the CDR3 is TGCGCCAGCAGACCTGGACAGAGCTCCTATAATTCACCCCTCCACTTT.

The chain recombines TRBV19 with TRBJ2-7; 9 positions agree with TRBD1. CDR1 LNHDA and CDR2 SQIVND come from the germline V gene (reference sequence). This CDR3 is 14 amino acids long. With V trimmed by 5 bases and J by 3 bases, 5 bases remained unmatched. CDR3 amino acids: CASSPGQGGYEQYF. CDR3 sequence (DNA): TGTGCCAGTAGTCCGGGACAGGGAGGCTACGAGCAGTACTTC.

The chain has TRBV5-1 and TRBJ2-1; 9 nucleotides align to TRBD1. V lost 0 bases, J lost 6 bases, and 1 base stayed unmatched. CDR3 length equals 14 residues. CDR1 is SGHRS, CDR2 YFSETQ, per germline. CDR3 in DNA: TGCGCCAGCAGCTTGGACAGGGGGCTCAATGAGCAGTTCTTC. It encodes CASSLDRGLNEQFF.

This chain connects TRBV7-9 to TRBJ1-4; TRBD1 aligns across 8 bases. Trimming cost V 5 bases and J 6 bases; bases outside gene matches: 11. CDR1 is SEHNR, CDR2 FQNEAQ, per germline (reference sequence). This CDR3 is 16 amino acids long. CDR3 amino acids: CASSPPRAGGHEKLFF. The CDR3 nucleotides are TGTGCCAGCAGCCCCCCTCGGGCAGGGGGCCATGAAAAACTGTTTTTT.

V is TRBV25-1 and J is TRBJ1-3; the D is unclear. The CDR3 is made up of 11 amino acids. Trimming shortened V by 6 bases and J by 4 bases, and 4 bases separated the two germline ends. Germline V gives CDR1 MGHDK, CDR2 SYGVNS. The CDR3 sequence is CASREGNTIYF. The CDR3 DNA follows: TGTGCCAGCAGGGAGGGAAACACCATATATTTT.

The rearrangement joins TRBV28 to TRBJ2-7, with D possibly being TRBD1 or TRBD2 (7 bases each). The germline V gene has CDR1 MDHEN and CDR2 SYDVKM. CDR3 size: 14 residues. V was clipped by 5 bases and J by 5 bases, with 16 bases between them. Here the CDR3 DNA reads TGTGCCAGCAGTCTTTACAGGGGAGGGGACGAGCAGTACTTC. This sequence encodes CASSLYRGGDEQYF.

V and J are TRBV9 and TRBJ1-2, with D possibly being TRBD1 (6 bases). Germline CDR1 reads SGDLS; CDR2 reads YYNGEE. The CDR3 consists of 16 residues. V was trimmed by 4 bases and J by 0 bases, leaving 16 bases between them. CDR3 loop: CASSPMDSGANYGYTF. The CDR3 DNA follows: TGTGCCAGCAGCCCAATGGACAGTGGAGCTAACTATGGCTACACCTTC.

The chain carries TRBV7-8 and TRBJ2-7; D tentatively fits TRBD1 or TRBD2 (6 bases each). This CDR3 contains 16 residues. Germline assignment: CDR1 SGHVS and CDR2 FQNEAQ. V shed 2 bases and J shed 3 bases, with 17 bases lying between them. This chain's CDR3 is CASSLPFGGRNYEQYF. As DNA, the CDR3 is TGTGCCAGCAGCTTACCTTTCGGGGGCCGGAACTACGAGCAGTACTTC.

The V call is TRBV19, the J call TRBJ2-5, with D perhaps matching TRBD1 (6 bases). V dropped 3 bases and J dropped 2 bases, with 13 bases sitting between them. There are 15 residues in the CDR3. Germline V gene sequence: CDR1 LNHDA, CDR2 SQIVND (reference sequence). CDR3 nucleotide sequence: TGTGCCAGTAGTATTGGTGGGACAACGCAAGAGACCCAGTACTTC. It specifies CASSIGGTTQETQYF. The whole variable domain, filled in from reference TRBV19 and TRBJ2-5, reads DGGITQSPKYLFRKEGQNVTLSCEQNLNHDAMYWYRQDPGQGLRLIYYSQIVNDFQKGDIAEGYSVSREKKESFPLTVTSAQKNPTAFYLCASSIGGTTQETQYFGPGTRLLVL.

The rearrangement links TRBV28 to TRBJ2-3; D is possibly TRBD1 or TRBD2 (5 bases each). Trimming cost V 5 bases and J 5 bases, with 11 bases left between them. This CDR3 is 13 amino acids long. Germline CDR1 MDHEN, CDR2 SYDVKM. DNA of the CDR3: TGTGCCAGCAGTGGGACGGTCCAAGATACGCAGTATTTT. This encodes CASSGTVQDTQYF.

The chain carries TRBV7-6 and TRBJ1-2; no definite D call. Trimming took 5 bases from V and 3 from J, leaving 7 bases between them. In germline, CDR1 is SGHVS, CDR2 FNYEAQ. This CDR3 contains 12 residues. The CDR3 loop reads CASSLGDYGYTF. DNA for the CDR3: TGTGCCAGCAGCCTTGGGGACTATGGCTACACCTTC.

This clone appeared a single time. The V gene is TRBV6-1, the J gene TRBJ1-5; D is unclear. The V and J ends lost 5 bases and 6 bases respectively, with 14 bases between them. Germline-derived CDR1 and CDR2 are MNHNS and SASEGT. The CDR3 contains 14 residues. In DNA form, the CDR3 reads TGTGCCAGCAGTACCCGCTTGATCGGTCAGCCCCAGCATTTT. It is translated as CASSTRLIGQPQHF.

This clone has a single count. This rearrangement joins TRBV7-6 to TRBJ1-1; TRBD1 aligns across 8 bases. The germline gives CDR1 SGHVS, CDR2 FNYEAQ. This CDR3 has 14 amino acids. V shed 4 bases and J 3 bases; nucleotides not matched to a gene: 4. This CDR3 is CASSSEQGDTEAFF. The CDR3 DNA sequence: TGTGCCAGCAGCTCGGAACAGGGGGACACTGAAGCTTTCTTT.

This clone has only a few counts. The genes are TRBV2 and TRBJ2-5; D unclear. Germline V gives CDR1 SNHLY, CDR2 FYNNEI. CDR3 length equals 13 residues. V was pared by 8 bases and J by 7 bases, with 17 bases between. The CDR3 DNA sequence: TGTGCCAGCGGCCCTGGGAAGGAAGGGACCCAGTACTTC. This translates into CASGPGKEGTQYF.

The rearrangement joins TRBV4-1 to TRBJ1-2; D is uncertain. The CDR3 covers 13 residues. Trimming stripped 0 bases from V and 4 bases from J, with 6 bases between. Germline CDR1 MGHRA, CDR2 YSYEKL. CDR3 DNA: TGCGCCAGCAGCCAAGATTACAGCTATGGCTACACCTTC. It yields the protein CASSQDYSYGYTF.

This clone is labeled as medium-sized. The chain joins TRBV7-9 to TRBJ1-2, with D unresolved. Germline V gene sequence: CDR1 SEHNR, CDR2 FQNEAQ (reference sequence). The V end was cut by 1 base, the J end by 4 bases, with 10 bases between. The CDR3 is made up of 14 amino acids. CDR3 in amino acids: CASSLVEAFYGYTF. The CDR3 nucleotides read TGTGCCAGCAGCTTAGTGGAGGCATTCTATGGCTACACCTTC.

The rearrangement joins TRBV7-9 to TRBJ1-1; D is uncertain. Trimming took 3 bases from V and 1 from J, leaving 6 bases between them. Germline V gives CDR1 SEHNR, CDR2 FQNEAQ (reference sequence). There are 13 residues in the CDR3. CDR3 nucleotides: TGTGCCAGCAGCTTCCCGGGGAACACTGAAGCTTTCTTT. It yields the protein CASSFPGNTEAFF.

The V call is TRBV7-2, the J call TRBJ1-6; TRBD1 agrees at 8 bases. V dropped 5 bases and J dropped 7; count of bases not matched to a gene: 7. There are 15 residues in the CDR3. Germline lookup yields CDR1 SGHTA and CDR2 FQGNSA. CDR3 amino acids: CASSPGGDRNSPLHF. The CDR3 bases are TGTGCCAGCAGCCCTGGAGGGGACAGGAATTCACCCCTCCACTTT.

The gene calls are TRBV2 and TRBJ1-6; D unresolved. CDR3 length: 13 amino acids. The V end was cut by 10 bases, the J end by 2 bases, with 9 bases between. The germline V gene has CDR1 SNHLY and CDR2 FYNNEI. CDR3 residues: CATLGAYNSPLHF. CDR3 sequence (DNA): TGTGCCACCCTCGGGGCCTATAATTCACCCCTCCACTTT.

The V gene is TRBV7-8, the J gene TRBJ2-7; D gene unclear. This CDR3 contains 12 residues. The V end was cut by 5 bases, the J end by 7 bases, with 12 bases between. Germline V gives CDR1 SGHVS, CDR2 FQNEAQ. The DNA of the CDR3 is TGTGCCAGCAGCCCAGGCGCGTGGGAGCAGTACTTC. It is translated as CASSPGAWEQYF.